A selection of T cell receptor beta chains follows, all from one sample in a study of post-analysis software for immune sequencing data. TCRdb itself ran the PCR reads through MiXCR, one entry per CDR3 protein. The sample has fewer than 900,000 distinct CDR3 sequences, around 42% seen once. The sample was blood. The receptor set was obtained from a girl aged 10 to 17 with multiple sclerosis. Both conserved end residues are part of each CDR3. Each record gives: CDR3 protein, CDR3 DNA, clone size, D gene, V gene, J gene. The D gene is left open where the match is weak. Size tells how often a clone was seen (once, few, many) or the class of an expanded clone, and some rows leave it out.

CDR3aa: CASSQWGGPSYEQYF
CDR3nt: TGTGCCAGCAGCCAATGGGGCGGCCCCTCCTACGAGCAGTACTTC
abundance: once
d_gene: NA
v_gene: TRBV7-8
j_gene: TRBJ2-7

CDR3aa: CASSLGLAGVDEQYF
CDR3nt: TGTGCCAGCAGCCTAGGACTAGCGGGAGTCGACGAGCAGTACTTC
abundance: few
d_gene: TRBD2
v_gene: TRBV3-1
j_gene: TRBJ2-7

CDR3aa: CASSQAPIRVGANVLTF
CDR3nt: TGTGCCAGCAGCCAGGCCCCTATCAGGGTTGGGGCCAACGTCCTGACTTTC
abundance: NA
d_gene: NA
v_gene: TRBV3-1
j_gene: TRBJ2-6

CDR3aa: CASSLGQGTNEQFF
CDR3nt: TGCGCCAGCAGCTTGGGACAGGGAACAAATGAGCAGTTCTTC
abundance: once
d_gene: TRBD1
v_gene: TRBV5-1
j_gene: TRBJ2-1

CDR3aa: CAISPPAGRGEEQFF
CDR3nt: TGTGCCATCAGTCCACCAGCAGGTCGGGGTGAAGAGCAGTTCTTC
abundance: NA
d_gene: NA
v_gene: TRBV10-3
j_gene: TRBJ2-1

CDR3aa: CATSRDSERDHEQYF
CDR3nt: TGTGCCACCAGCAGAGATAGCGAGAGGGACCACGAGCAGTACTTC
abundance: NA
d_gene: NA
v_gene: TRBV15
j_gene: TRBJ2-7

CDR3aa: CSVGGAGIFGANYGYTF
CDR3nt: TGCAGTGTCGGGGGAGCAGGGATATTCGGCGCTAACTATGGCTACACCTTC
abundance: NA
d_gene: NA
v_gene: TRBV20-1
j_gene: TRBJ1-2

CDR3aa: CASSLILGGITDTQYF
CDR3nt: TGTGCCAGCAGCTTAATTTTGGGGGGGATCACAGATACGCAGTATTTT
abundance: NA
d_gene: TRBD2
v_gene: TRBV11-2
j_gene: TRBJ2-3

CDR3aa: CAWSGGGADTQYF
CDR3nt: TGTGCCTGGAGTGGGGGAGGGGCGGATACGCAGTATTTT
abundance: few
d_gene: TRBD2
v_gene: TRBV30
j_gene: TRBJ2-3

CDR3aa: CASSRTAASYEQYF
CDR3nt: TGTGCCAGCAGTCGGACAGCGGCCTCCTACGAGCAGTACTTC
abundance: NA
d_gene: NA
v_gene: TRBV6-6
j_gene: TRBJ2-7

CDR3aa: CASSLGTGVPSYEQYF
CDR3nt: TGCGCCAGCAGCTTGGGGACAGGCGTACCCTCCTACGAGCAGTACTTC
abundance: NA
d_gene: TRBD1
v_gene: TRBV5-1
j_gene: TRBJ2-7

CDR3aa: CTSSTPGRRTNEKLFF
CDR3nt: TGTACCAGCAGCACCCCGGGGCGGCGGACTAATGAAAAACTGTTTTTT
abundance: NA
d_gene: NA
v_gene: TRBV6-6
j_gene: TRBJ1-4

CDR3aa: CASSLWPSSYEQYF
CDR3nt: TGCGCCAGCAGCTTGTGGCCGAGCTCCTACGAGCAGTACTTC
abundance: few
d_gene: NA
v_gene: TRBV5-1
j_gene: TRBJ2-7

CDR3aa: CATSRDRRNEQFF
CDR3nt: TGTGCCACCAGCAGAGATAGGCGCAATGAGCAGTTCTTC
abundance: NA
d_gene: NA
v_gene: TRBV15
j_gene: TRBJ2-1

CDR3aa: CSAPTSGRMNEQFF
CDR3nt: TGCAGTGCTCCGACTAGCGGGAGGATGAATGAGCAGTTCTTC
abundance: few
d_gene: TRBD2
v_gene: TRBV20-1
j_gene: TRBJ2-1

CDR3aa: CASSFPGLNDEQYF
CDR3nt: TGTGCCAGCAGCTTTCCGGGACTTAACGACGAGCAGTACTTC
abundance: NA
d_gene: NA
v_gene: TRBV5-6
j_gene: TRBJ2-7

CDR3aa: CSASPGTSGPNEQFF
CDR3nt: TGCAGTGCTTCCCCCGGGACTAGCGGGCCTAATGAGCAGTTCTTC
abundance: NA
d_gene: TRBD2
v_gene: TRBV20-1
j_gene: TRBJ2-1

CDR3aa: CASTSPAPQHF
CDR3nt: TGTGCCAGCACCAGCCCCGCGCCCCAGCATTTT
abundance: NA
d_gene: NA
v_gene: TRBV3-1
j_gene: TRBJ1-5

CDR3aa: CSVVGQGKGYTF
CDR3nt: TGCAGCGTTGTCGGACAGGGGAAGGGCTACACCTTC
abundance: many
d_gene: TRBD1
v_gene: TRBV29-1
j_gene: TRBJ1-2

CDR3aa: CSARTGQGLSPLHF
CDR3nt: TGCAGTGCTAGGACGGGACAGGGTTTATCACCCCTCCACTTT
abundance: NA
d_gene: TRBD1
v_gene: TRBV20-1
j_gene: TRBJ1-6

CDR3aa: CASSVVEQIMNTEAFF
CDR3nt: TGTGCCAGCAGCGTAGTAGAACAGATCATGAACACTGAAGCTTTCTTT
abundance: NA
d_gene: NA
v_gene: TRBV9
j_gene: TRBJ1-1

CDR3aa: CASSLADDYGYTF
CDR3nt: TGTGCCAGCAGCTTGGCGGACGACTATGGCTACACCTTC
abundance: NA
d_gene: NA
v_gene: TRBV5-4
j_gene: TRBJ1-2